One T cell receptor (beta chain) is described in this entry. Its specificity is unknown. The sample is drawn from a study of cytomegalovirus exposure and HLA in healthy donors. In the study overall: A prior study identified 117 million unique TCR beta sequences from about 180 million T cells.

Study-wide results and limits: Upon later analysis, TCR association rates were observed to vary by HLA locus, being highest for DRB1 and lowest for HLA-C. Later analysis demonstrated an association between a missense DCLRE1C variant and TCR beta V- and J-gene trimming. What a later analysis reportedly showed was that an Asian-associated ancestry cluster had fewer N-insertions than the approximately 670-donor mean.

The PCR employed 60 Vbeta primers together with 13 Jbeta primers. Assay used: immunoSEQ multiplex PCR; TCRdb lists only in-frame clones, some missing. This sample's table has roughly 78,000 clones. After removal of 1 base from V and 9 bases from J, the junction contained 20 bases not matched to a gene. Per germline, CDR1 SGHDT and CDR2 YYEEEE. The CDR3 consists of 19 residues. Sequenced: PBMCs. The chain has TRBV5-6 and TRBJ2-1; 9 bases map to TRBD1. The TCR originated in a man aged 35-49 years in good health and CMV-seronegative. CDR3 loop: CASSLWLGTGIRERSEQFF. CDR3 sequence (DNA): TGTGCCAGCAGCTTGTGGTTGGGGACAGGGATCAGGGAGAGGAGTGAGCAGTTCTTC.